The clone carrying this T cell receptor beta chain was observed a single time. This CDR3 is built from 14 residues. Germline CDR1 and CDR2: LNHDA and SQIVND (reference sequence). Trimming took 2 bases from V and 4 from J, leaving 10 bases between them. Baseline, cycle 4 day 1, and cycle 7 day 1 were the blood sampling points. The assay was immunoSEQ multiplex PCR, and TCRdb's table has in-frame clones only and misses some. The sample carries about 110,000 clones, approximately 90% recorded once. This entry comes from a study of OX40 agonist ivuxolimab in advanced cancers. About the study: Antecedent anti-PD-1, anti-PD-L1 or anti-CTLA-4 therapy was permissible, with under 50% having received some. Partial responses occurred in Three dose-escalation patients, one with hepatocellular carcinoma and two with cutaneous melanoma.

The clonotype comes from an adult with an advanced solid tumor such as melanoma, head and neck, liver or kidney cancer. The chain is built from TRBV19 and TRBJ2-3; D is ambiguous. The sample here was CD4+ or CD8+ T cells sorted from blood, taken in a trial of the OX40 agonist ivuxolimab. In DNA, the CDR3 is TGTGCCAGTAGTATACGCCTAGTGGCAGATACGCAGTATTTT. Translated: CASSIRLVADTQYF.